The source of this T cell receptor beta chain is a study of blood T cells in healthy people across ages (dated by TCRdb to the mid-2010s). A note on the overall study: In model experiments, roughly one uniquely barcoded TCR beta cDNA molecule per two T cells was captured by template switching. The study measured age-related changes in TCR beta repertoire diversity using deep sequencing normalized with unique cDNA molecular identifiers. The donors were divided into four age groups: young (average about 16 years), middle-aged (about 40), aged (about 60) and long-lived (nearly 85). Donors of different ages were randomly distributed across sequencing lanes to avoid experimental bias. Using the same blood draw, the study looked at two additional independent replicas of 1 million unique cDNA reads for two donors, one aged 18 to 30 and the other aged 80 or older.

To prepare the library, 5' RACE was applied. These reads were obtained on an Illumina HiSeq 2500. A second PCR of roughly 6 to 12 cycles was performed with a sample-barcoded 5' primer and a J-beta primer mix. A template-switch 5' adaptor carrying 12 random nucleotides introduced a unique molecular identifier onto each TCR beta cDNA molecule. Each sample yielded at least 2.5 million CDR3-containing paired-end reads. First-strand cDNA was synthesized from all RNA with the Mint cDNA synthesis kit, primed by a TRBC-specific oligonucleotide. Following uracil-DNA glycosylase treatment, all cDNA underwent a first 18-cycle PCR with the universal primers M1SS and BC2_uni_R. The authors' analysis ran thus. Each sample was normalized by randomly selecting 1 million high-quality reads, each carrying a distinct molecular identifier. Instead of being binned into consensus sequences, reads with shared molecular identifiers were discarded. MiTCR, with a Q25 quality threshold and the strictest error-elimination algorithm, was used for CDR3 identification, clonotype clustering and error correction. Lower-bound total TCR beta diversity was estimated with a nonparametric unseen species model using Euler transformation. In TCRdb, the public reads were trimmed at Q25 with fastp and aligned with MiXCR, with productive beta chains retained. Duplicate CDR3 protein sequences are folded into a single record with the most common DNA and genes. The V and J calls here are based on TCRdb, not the publication. This sample lists some 1.4 million distinct CDR3 sequences; 35% to 45% were detected once. Around 8% of the sample is held by the ten biggest clonotypes.

This clonotype occurred a few times. Its antigen remains unidentified. No base qualities exist here, and no much larger clone lies one base off it. Results the study describes overall, beyond this receptor: Bulk unsorted PBMC profiling prevented conclusive comparison of naive and antigen-experienced compartments. A strong correlation was found between observed TCR beta diversity and the percentage of naive T cells measured by flow cytometry. Total diversity estimates from one million sequenced T cells were considered lower bounds and underestimates. As age increased, observed TCR beta diversity per million T cells dropped in a roughly linear way, and a significant reduction was already evident by age around 41. Because donor CMV infection status was unknown, age-related changes in expanded clonotypes were potentially confounded. Compared with the aged group, more naive CD4+ T cells, fewer expanded clones and increased TCR diversity were shown by the long-lived group, suggesting age selection.

Systemically healthy Caucasian individuals from Russia, around 39 in total and aged about 6 to 90 years, were included as donors. Ten milliliters of peripheral blood were drawn from each donor into EDTA-treated Vacutainer tubes. PBMCs were isolated by Ficoll-Paque density-gradient centrifugation, with at least 7 million obtained per sample. Trizol reagent was used to extract total RNA from PBMCs, with at least 6 micrograms per sample. The percentages of naive CD45RAhigh/CD27high T cells were determined by flow cytometry on a PBMC aliquot from every donor. The sequence derives from a woman in her late teens or twenties in good health. The material sequenced was blood.

The CDR3 is CAWQQGREQYF. The DNA sequence follows: TGTGCCTGGCAACAGGGGAGGGAGCAGTACTTC. The chain is assembled from TRBV30 and TRBJ2-7, and TRBD1 may be the D gene, going by 7 matching bases. CDR1 and CDR2, looked up from the germline V gene (reference sequence), are GTSNPN and SVGIG. Relative to germline, V is 5 bases shorter and J is 7 bases shorter, with 12 bases between their ends. The CDR3, from cysteine to phenylalanine, totals 11 residues. The sequence is cut down to CDR3 DNA, 33 bases in frame from base 1.